The 16 T cell receptor beta chains presented below share a single source sample, sequenced in a study of long-term antiretroviral therapy in people with HIV. Survey-level resolution applied to immunoSEQ assay v3.0. TCRdb's table, derived via immunoSEQ multiplex PCR, lists solely in-frame clones and lacks some. The sample yields 14,000 or so clones, roughly 82% seen once. Source: unsorted PBMCs, taken 0.4 years after starting antiretroviral therapy. Receptor source: a man under 40 with HIV.

In this sample, this clone turned up once. The CDR3 DNA reads as TGTGCCAGCAGCTGCCGGGACAGGGAGTACGAGCAGTACTTC. This translates into CASSCRDREYEQYF. The rearrangement links TRBV5-8 to TRBJ2-7, with 9 nucleotides matching TRBD1. This CDR3 spans 14 amino acids. The V gene end was trimmed by 3 bases and the J gene end by 4 bases; junction bases not matched to a gene: 5. Germline CDR1 and CDR2: SGHTS and YDEGEE. The entire variable domain, with the rest obtained from reference TRBV5-8 and TRBJ2-7, is as follows: EAGVTQSPTHLIKTRGQQATLRCSPISGHTSVYWYQQALGLGLQFLLWYDEGEERNRGNFPPRFSGRQFPNYSSELNVNALELEDSALYLCASSCRDREYEQYFGPGTRLTVT.

This chain connects TRBV28 to TRBJ1-1; the D gene is possibly TRBD1 (5 bases). Germline CDR1 and CDR2: MDHEN and SYDVKM. Trimming took 3 bases from V and 5 from J, leaving 7 bases between them. The CDR3 has 12 amino acids. CDR3 nucleotides: TGTGCCAGCAGTTTTGGGGGGACTGAAGCTTTCTTT. This translates into CASSFGGTEAFF.

CDR3 amino acids: CASTGTGSSYEQYF. The CDR3 nucleotides read TGTGCCAGTACCGGGACAGGGTCCTCCTACGAGCAGTACTTC. V usage is TRBV19 and J usage is TRBJ2-7; 9 bases fit TRBD1. The CDR3 runs to 14 residues. Germline lookup yields CDR1 LNHDA and CDR2 SQIVND (reference sequence). J lost 0 bases, V lost 7 bases, and 4 bases had no gene match.

The V call is TRBV11-2, the J call TRBJ1-3; TRBD1 matches 7 bases. The CDR3 totals 16 residues. CDR1 and CDR2 (germline): SGHAT, FQNNGV. V was pared by 5 bases and J by 0 bases, with 7 bases of the junction left unmatched. As DNA, the CDR3 is TGTGCCAGCAGCCAGGGGGTCAGCCGCTCTGGAAACACCATATATTTT. Amino acid sequence: CASSQGVSRSGNTIYF.

The genes are TRBV7-2 and TRBJ2-3, with D tentatively TRBD2 (6 bases). Per the germline V gene, CDR1 is SGHTA and CDR2 is FQGNSA. The CDR3 has 19 residues. The germline V and J ends were trimmed by 2 bases and 5 bases, with 26 bases remaining between them. The CDR3 protein is CASSLKLSGLLGRIDTQYF. Written as DNA, the CDR3 is TGTGCCAGCAGCTTAAAGCTCAGTGGGCTACTGGGGAGGATAGATACGCAGTATTTT.

V usage is TRBV11-2 and J usage is TRBJ1-1, with no clear D. There are 11 residues in the CDR3. Trimming shortened V by 0 bases and J by 8 bases, and 4 bases separated the two germline ends. CDR1 is SGHAT and CDR2 is FQNNGV in the germline V gene. CDR3 in amino acids: CASSLEREAFF. For the CDR3, the DNA is TGTGCCAGCAGCTTAGAAAGGGAAGCTTTCTTT.

The chain employs TRBV6-4 and TRBJ2-5, with a possible D match to TRBD1 (5 bases). The CDR3 length is 13 residues. CDR1 MRHNA and CDR2 SNTAGT come from the germline V gene. Between the trimmed V and J ends, which lost 6 bases and 0 bases, there was a span of 8 bases. The CDR3 DNA reads TGTGCCAGCAGCCGGACATACCAAGAGACCCAGTACTTC. It codes for CASSRTYQETQYF.

The V call is TRBV7-3, the J call TRBJ2-2; 7 positions agree with TRBD1. Germline loops: CDR1 SGHTA, CDR2 FQGTGA. V lost 2 bases, J lost 1 base, and 1 base stayed unmatched. The CDR3 is made up of 15 amino acids. The CDR3 here is CASSLGTENTGELFF. In DNA, the CDR3 is TGTGCCAGCAGCTTAGGGACAGAGAACACCGGGGAGCTGTTTTTT.

The sample holds a few counts of this clone. The genes are TRBV7-9 and TRBJ2-7; no clear D gene. Per germline, CDR1 SEHNR and CDR2 FQNEAQ (reference sequence). Deletions cut 2 bases from V and 4 bases from J, with 6 bases between. The CDR3 extends over 12 amino acids. The CDR3 DNA reads as TGTGCCAGCAGCTTAACCATGTACGAGCAGTACTTC. This translates into CASSLTMYEQYF.

This chain links TRBV15 with TRBJ1-3, with a possible D match to TRBD1 (6 bases). The CDR3 is 18 residues long. V lost 1 base and J 0 bases, leaving 16 bases between the germline ends. Looked up from germline, CDR1 is LNHNV and CDR2 is YYDKDF (reference sequence). The CDR3 is CATSRVSDRPTSGNTIYF. The CDR3 nucleotides are TGTGCCACCAGCAGAGTGTCAGACAGGCCCACCTCTGGAAACACCATATATTTT.

The rearrangement joins TRBV27 to TRBJ1-5; D is ambiguous. The CDR3 runs 13 residues. The V end was cut by 6 bases, the J end by 6 bases, with 12 bases between. Germline-derived CDR1 and CDR2 are MNHEY and SMNVEV (reference sequence). CDR3 nucleotide sequence: TGTGCCAGCAGCGAGCATCGTAGTCAGCCCCAGCATTTT. The encoded protein is CASSEHRSQPQHF.

J is TRBJ2-3 and V is TRBV27, with TRBD2 matching over 13 bases. The CDR3 covers 16 residues. The germline V gene encodes CDR1 MNHEY and CDR2 SMNVEV (reference sequence). V shed 4 bases and J 2 bases; nucleotides not matched to a gene: 3. The CDR3 sequence: CASSSGLAGYTDTQYF. The CDR3 nucleotides are TGTGCCAGCAGTTCGGGACTAGCGGGGTACACAGATACGCAGTATTTT.

This chain's CDR3 is CASSEVDSGGTQYF. The DNA for the CDR3 is TGTGCCAGCAGTGAAGTGGACTCCGGGGGGACCCAGTACTTC. V and J are TRBV6-1 and TRBJ2-5, with TRBD2 as a possible D gene (6 bases). This CDR3 region has 14 residues. Germline loops: CDR1 MNHNS, CDR2 SASEGT. V was clipped by 1 base and J by 7 bases, with 13 bases between them.

CDR3 DNA sequence: TGTGCCAGCAGCCAAGAATCCAGGGACTATGGCTACACCTTC. Translation gives CASSQESRDYGYTF. This sequence joins TRBV4-2 and TRBJ1-2; maybe TRBD1 (5 bases). The CDR3 length is 14 residues. The V gene's germline CDR1 is LGHNA and CDR2 YNFKEQ. Deletions cut 0 bases from V and 3 bases from J, with 8 bases between.

The chain is built from TRBV5-5 and TRBJ2-5; D might be TRBD1 or TRBD2, each matching 6 bases. The CDR3 length is 14 residues. V was clipped by 2 bases and J by 3 bases, with 11 bases between them. CDR1 is SGHKS and CDR2 is YYEKEE in the germline V gene (reference sequence). CDR3 coding DNA: TGTGCCAGCAGCTTTAGGGGGGTCAAAGAGACCCAGTACTTC. This translates into CASSFRGVKETQYF.

This clone was seen a handful of times. The chain uses TRBV10-3 and TRBJ2-7; 10 positions match TRBD1. The CDR3 loop spans 12 amino acids. The trim removed 10 bases at V and 6 bases at J, leaving 6 bases unmatched. Germline CDR1 reads ENHRY; CDR2 reads SYGVKD. The CDR3 here is CASRDRGPEQYF. The CDR3 DNA reads TGTGCCAGCCGGGACAGGGGCCCCGAGCAGTACTTC.